Below are 19 T cell receptor beta chains sequenced from a single sample in a study of control samples from healthy donors and cancer patients. Repertoires were generated with immunoSEQ multiplex PCR, while TCRdb's copy carries only in-frame clones and drops some. The sample carries roughly 160,000 clones, about 94% recorded once. The sequenced sample consisted of PBMCs. The receptors shown here come from a man aged 55 to 70 with colorectal cancer.

The rearrangement links TRBV11-2 to TRBJ1-2; TRBD1 might be the D (5 bases). V was trimmed by 4 bases and J by 0 bases, leaving 12 bases between them. The length of the CDR3 is 15 residues. The germline V gene encodes CDR1 SGHAT and CDR2 FQNNGV. DNA of the CDR3: TGTGCCAGCAGCTCCGACAGACCTGCTAACTATGGCTACACCTTC. Its protein product is CASSSDRPANYGYTF.

The CDR3 loop reads CASSDREDGELFF. In DNA, the CDR3 is TGTGCCAGCAGCGACCGGGAGGACGGGGAGCTGTTTTTT. The chain joins TRBV11-3 to TRBJ2-2; 7 nucleotides match TRBD2. Germline assignment: CDR1 SGHNT and CDR2 YENEEA. V shed 5 bases and J 7 bases; nucleotides not matched to a gene: 4. The CDR3 extends over 13 amino acids.

This rearrangement joins TRBV10-2 to TRBJ2-1; 10 positions match TRBD1. J was trimmed by 6 bases and V by 6 bases; bases with no gene match: 5. Germline loops: CDR1 WSHSY, CDR2 SAAADI. The CDR3 loop spans 14 amino acids. The CDR3 reads CASSRTGGGNEQFF. The CDR3 DNA sequence: TGCGCCAGCAGCCGGACAGGGGGAGGCAATGAGCAGTTCTTC.

The rearrangement uses TRBV6-1 and TRBJ2-2, with D perhaps TRBD2 (5 bases). This CDR3 contains 14 residues. The germline V gene has CDR1 MNHNS and CDR2 SASEGT. Trimming removed 1 base at V and 5 bases at J, with 8 bases between. The CDR3, as DNA: TGTGCCAGCAGTGAAGGAGGGAATACCGGGGAGCTGTTTTTT. Its protein product is CASSEGGNTGELFF.

The chain recombines TRBV28 with TRBJ2-4; either TRBD1 or TRBD2 may supply D (6 bases each). Looked up from germline, CDR1 is MDHEN and CDR2 is SYDVKM. Trimming removed 3 bases at V and 3 bases at J, with 18 bases between. This CDR3 region has 17 residues. CDR3 coding DNA: TGTGCCAGCAGTTTCGTCGAGGGGGGCCGGGGCAAAAACATTCAGTACTTC. This encodes CASSFVEGGRGKNIQYF. Drawing the rest from reference TRBV28 and TRBJ2-4, the complete variable domain is DVKVTQSSRYLVKRTGEKVFLECVQDMDHENMFWYRQDPGLGLRLIYFSYDVKMKEKGDIPEGYSVSREKKERFSLILESASTNQTSMYLCASSFVEGGRGKNIQYFGAGTRLSVL.

V is TRBV9 and J is TRBJ1-3; perhaps TRBD1 as D (5 bases). Trimming removed 4 bases at V and 2 bases at J, with 10 bases between. Germline CDR1 and CDR2: SGDLS and YYNGEE. The CDR3 covers 14 residues. Here the CDR3 DNA reads TGTGCCAGCAGCTCTCGGGACGCTGGAAACACCATATATTTT. It specifies CASSSRDAGNTIYF.

This chain joins TRBV7-9 and TRBJ2-2; 7 bases fit TRBD1. The CDR3 has 15 residues. Trimming cost V 6 bases and J 5 bases; bases outside gene matches: 9. Germline values: CDR1 SEHNR, CDR2 FQNEAQ (reference sequence). The CDR3 region has the DNA TGTGCCAGCAGTCCCGGGACAGTGTCAACCGGGGAGCTGTTTTTT. As protein: CASSPGTVSTGELFF.

The chain is built from TRBV6-2 or TRBV6-3 and TRBJ2-5, with TRBD2 matching 12 bases. Trimming removed 5 bases from V and 5 bases from J; junction bases left unmatched: 6. Germline V CDR1 and CDR2: MNHEY, SVGEGT. The CDR3 spans 15 residues. CDR3 bases: TGTGCCAGCAGTACCGGACTAGCGGGGTGGGAGACCCAGTACTTC. Amino acids: CASSTGLAGWETQYF.

The V and J genes are TRBV25-1 and TRBJ2-7; a possible D gene is TRBD1 (6 bases). This CDR3 region has 17 residues. V lost 1 base, J lost 7 bases, and 23 bases lay in between. The germline gives CDR1 MGHDK, CDR2 SYGVNS. As DNA, the CDR3 is TGTGCCAGCAGTGAATCCCGAGGCGGACAGATATCTAAGGAGCAGTACTTC. Translation gives CASSESRGGQISKEQYF.

The CDR3 sequence is CAISGTGTVPSYEQYF. CDR3 bases: TGTGCCATCAGCGGAACCGGGACGGTTCCTTCCTACGAGCAGTACTTC. The V call is TRBV10-3, the J call TRBJ2-7, with D possibly being TRBD1 or TRBD2 (5 bases each). CDR3 length equals 16 residues. CDR1 and CDR2 (germline): ENHRY, SYGVKD. Trimming left V 6 bases short and J 1 base short, with 19 bases between.

A remark on this clone: Sequence at one end of the junction differs from germline and may be a read error. The chain has TRBV7-2 and TRBJ1-4; D is ambiguous. This CDR3 is 11 amino acids long. The germline CDR1 and CDR2 sequences are SGHTA and FQGNSA. The CDR3 DNA sequence: TGTGCCAGCAGCTTAGGCTCGCACCCTGTTTTT. Translating it yields CASSLGSHPVF.

The gene calls are TRBV24-1 and TRBJ1-5; the D is unclear. Germline CDR1 is KGHDR and CDR2 is SFDVKD. The ends were cut back, 4 bases at V and 9 bases at J, with 12 bases in the middle. The CDR3 has 13 residues. CDR3 DNA sequence: TGTGCCACCAGTGACATATCTGGGGTGCCCCAGCATTTT. As protein: CATSDISGVPQHF.

The chain's CDR3 is CASSITTALTTQYF. CDR3 nucleotide sequence: TGTGCCAGCAGTATTACAACCGCCTTAACGACCCAGTACTTC. The rearrangement uses TRBV7-9 and TRBJ2-5; D unclear. With 6 bases removed from V and 7 bases from J, the gap between germline ends came to 18 bases. Germline V lookup: CDR1 SEHNR, CDR2 FQNEAQ (reference sequence). The CDR3 sequence is 14 residues long. Combining the CDR3 with reference TRBV7-9 and TRBJ2-5 gives the whole variable domain DTGVSQNPRHKITKRGQNVTFRCDPISEHNRLYWYRQTLGQGPEFLTYFQNEAQLEKSRLLSDRFSAERPKGSFSTLEIQRTEQGDSAMYLCASSITTALTTQYFGPGTRLLVL.

The J gene is TRBJ2-2, the V gene TRBV11-3; no clear D gene. V lost 9 bases to trimming and J lost 1 base, with 3 bases between them. This CDR3 is built from 11 residues. Per the germline V gene, CDR1 is SGHNT and CDR2 is YENEEA. The CDR3 DNA sequence: TGTGCCAGTCGGAACACCGGGGAGCTGTTTTTT. It encodes CASRNTGELFF.

The gene calls are TRBV20-1 and TRBJ2-3, with D tentatively TRBD2 (5 bases). In germline, CDR1 is DFQATT, CDR2 SNEGSKA (reference sequence). V was trimmed by 6 bases and J by 6 bases, leaving 10 bases between them. The CDR3 extends over 11 amino acids. As DNA, the CDR3 is TGCAGTGCCGAACCGGGGGATACGCAGTATTTT. Its translation: CSAEPGDTQYF.

The chain recombines TRBV7-9 with TRBJ2-4; D assignment may be TRBD1 or TRBD2 (6 bases each). Germline CDR1 is SEHNR and CDR2 is FQNEAQ (reference sequence). Trimming took 0 bases from V and 1 from J, leaving 13 bases between them. CDR3 length: 17 amino acids. The CDR3 loop reads CASSLAGGRAAKNIQYF. The CDR3 region has the DNA TGTGCCAGCAGCTTAGCGGGGGGCAGGGCGGCCAAAAACATTCAGTACTTC.

This chain links TRBV24-1 with TRBJ1-2; TRBD1 aligns across 12 bases. V was pared by 3 bases and J by 8 bases, with 6 bases of the junction left unmatched. Germline CDR1 KGHDR, CDR2 SFDVKD. The CDR3 covers 15 residues. This CDR3 reads CATSDGGQGADGYTF. The CDR3 nucleotides are TGTGCCACCAGTGATGGGGGACAGGGGGCGGACGGCTACACCTTC.

The chain has TRBV5-1 and TRBJ1-4; maybe TRBD1 (6 bases). Trimming took 2 bases from V and 6 from J, leaving 11 bases between them. The germline gives CDR1 SGHRS, CDR2 YFSETQ. The CDR3 has 14 amino acids. The CDR3 DNA follows: TGCGCCAGCAGCTTCAGGGGCGAAGATGAAAAACTGTTTTTT. The encoded protein is CASSFRGEDEKLFF. Variable domain in full (rest from reference TRBV5-1 and TRBJ1-4): KAGVTQTPRYLIKTRGQQVTLSCSPISGHRSVSWYQQTPGQGLQFLFEYFSETQRNKGNFPGRFSGRQFSNSRSEMNVSTLELGDSALYLCASSFRGEDEKLFFGSGTQLSVL.

V usage is TRBV6-5 and J usage is TRBJ1-3, with 8 bases aligning to TRBD1. CDR3 length: 13 residues. The trim removed 8 bases at V and 3 bases at J, leaving 3 bases unmatched. Germline-derived CDR1 and CDR2 are MNHEY and SVGAGI. CDR3 bases: TGTGCCAGCGACAGGGGAGATGGAAACACCATATATTTT. It yields the protein CASDRGDGNTIYF.